The 26 T cell receptor beta chains given below trace back to one sample, sequenced in a study of vaccination and CD4 T cells after COVID-19. The Oncomine TCR Beta short-read assay was applied to DNA of cultured CD4+ T cells. MiXCR was run by TCRdb on the PCR reads, yielding one entry per CDR3 protein. The table shows 4,500 to 6,000 distinct CDR3 sequences, with roughly two fifths occurring only once. These receptors' targets are unknown. As to treatment: approximately 11-day PBMC culture with coronavirus spike peptide pools or control peptides (ViraFEST assay). Prior to the COVID-19 pandemic (2011-2018), the unexposed donor's CD4+ T cells were collected. The specimen sequenced was CD4+ T cells from blood, cultured in vitro. The receptors here all came from a human donor in good health.

This chain connects TRBV7-9 to TRBJ2-2, with D perhaps TRBD1 (6 bases). This CDR3 is 16 amino acids long. Trimming pared 5 bases from V and 3 bases from J, leaving 16 bases between. In germline, CDR1 is SEHNR, CDR2 FQNEAQ (reference sequence). The CDR3: CASSPPRGRDTGELFF. The CDR3 bases are TGTGCCAGCAGCCCCCCCAGGGGCCGGGACACCGGGGAGCTGTTTTTT.

The chain couples TRBV6-1 to TRBJ2-2; 8 bases are shared with TRBD1. The CDR3 is 15 residues long. Germline V gene lookup returns CDR1 MNHNS and CDR2 SASEGT. The V gene end was trimmed by 4 bases and the J gene end by 4 bases; junction bases not matched to a gene: 5. CDR3 in DNA: TGTGCCAGCAGTGGTCAGGGGGCAGGCACCGGGGAGCTGTTTTTT. It specifies CASSGQGAGTGELFF.

The chain recombines TRBV14 with TRBJ1-5; D remains unclear. Germline assignment: CDR1 SGHDN and CDR2 FVKESK. V dropped 1 base and J dropped 5 bases, with 6 bases sitting between them. This CDR3 is 13 amino acids long. The CDR3 DNA reads as TGTGCCAGCAGCCAAGGGTTGTATCAGCCCCAGCATTTT. Translating it yields CASSQGLYQPQHF.

The chain employs TRBV20-1 and TRBJ2-1; 8 bases map to TRBD2. Germline V gives CDR1 DFQATT, CDR2 SNEGSKA (reference sequence). V lost 3 bases and J lost 2; bases outside the gene matches: 3. The CDR3 sequence is 14 residues long. DNA of the CDR3: TGCAGTGCTAGGGGGCGGGGGGCCTACAATGAGCAGTTCTTC. Protein product: CSARGRGAYNEQFF.

This clonotype occurred a few times. The V and J genes are TRBV7-2 and TRBJ1-1; D not certain. The CDR3 sequence is 16 residues long. Trimming stripped 1 base from V and 5 bases from J, with 17 bases between. Germline lookup yields CDR1 SGHTA and CDR2 FQGNSA. CDR3 nucleotides: TGTGCCAGCAGCTTAGGCGGAGGGTTTAGGAGGACTGAAGCTTTCTTT. It codes for CASSLGGGFRRTEAFF.

Judged by abundance, this clonotype is medium-sized. This chain uses TRBV27 with TRBJ1-1; 7 nucleotides match TRBD1. Trimming removed 3 bases from V and 4 bases from J; junction bases left unmatched: 5. Germline V lookup: CDR1 MNHEY, CDR2 SMNVEV (reference sequence). This CDR3 comprises 14 residues. CDR3 bases: TGTGCCAGCAGTTTGCGGACAGGAGTCACTGAAGCTTTCTTT. Its translation is CASSLRTGVTEAFF.

The table lists this clonotype with a few counts. The chain employs TRBV7-6 and TRBJ1-1; D uncertain. Trimming took off 1 base at V and 7 bases at J, with 10 bases between the two ends. Germline loops: CDR1 SGHVS, CDR2 FNYEAQ. This CDR3 region has 13 residues. The CDR3 loop is CASSLEWGGEAFF. CDR3 nucleotides: TGTGCCAGCAGCTTAGAATGGGGTGGTGAAGCTTTCTTT. The full variable domain, rest sourced from reference TRBV7-6 and TRBJ1-1, is GAGVSQSPRYKVTKRGQDVALRCDPISGHVSLYWYRQALGQGPEFLTYFNYEAQQDKSGLPNDRFSAERPEGSISTLTIQRTEQRDSAMYRCASSLEWGGEAFFGQGTRLTVV.

This clonotype was seen a few times. The V and J genes are TRBV7-9 and TRBJ2-1, with TRBD1 identical over 9 bases. With V trimmed by 6 bases and J by 15 bases, 9 bases remained unmatched. Germline assignment: CDR1 SEHNR and CDR2 FQNEAQ (reference sequence). The CDR3 runs to 12 residues. The CDR3 region has the DNA TGTGCCAGCAGGGTCGACAGGGGGAGTGGGTTCTTC. Protein: CASRVDRGSGFF.

This sequence joins TRBV20-1 and TRBJ2-5, with 12 positions matching TRBD2. The germline gives CDR1 DFQATT, CDR2 SNEGSKA (reference sequence). The trim removed 5 bases at V and 1 base at J, leaving 5 bases unmatched. CDR3 length equals 15 residues. The CDR3 DNA sequence: TGCAGTGCTTGGTCTAGCGGGGGGGTCCAAGAGACCCAGTACTTC. It encodes CSAWSSGGVQETQYF.

The chain carries TRBV6-4 and TRBJ2-3, with 8 bases matching TRBD2. V shed 0 bases and J 1 base; nucleotides not matched to a gene: 0. This CDR3 has 15 residues. The germline V gene has CDR1 MRHNA and CDR2 SNTAGT. In nucleotides, the CDR3 is TGTGCCAGCAGTGACTCGCGGGGGGGCACAGATACGCAGTATTTT. Protein sequence: CASSDSRGGTDTQYF.

The chain recombines TRBV10-1 with TRBJ2-2; D unclear. The CDR3 totals 13 residues. V was shortened by 3 bases and J by 6 bases, with 8 bases between the two germline ends. Germline-derived CDR1 and CDR2 are WNHNN and SYGVQD (reference sequence). The CDR3, as DNA: TGCGCCAGCAGTGATTGGCCTCCCGGGGAGCTGTTTTTT. This encodes CASSDWPPGELFF.

The chain combines TRBV19 with TRBJ1-2; D is ambiguous. Germline V gene lookup returns CDR1 LNHDA and CDR2 SQIVND (reference sequence). The CDR3 sequence is 14 residues long. V lost 5 bases and J lost 6, with 16 bases in between. The CDR3 DNA is TGTGCCAGTAGTCTTACTCAGGCTTCGGATGGCTACACCTTC. Amino acid sequence: CASSLTQASDGYTF.

This clonotype was seen a few times. This chain joins TRBV4-1 and TRBJ1-2; D is uncertain. The germline V gene has CDR1 MGHRA and CDR2 YSYEKL. This CDR3 is 13 amino acids long. V was pared by 0 bases and J by 8 bases, with 10 bases between. The CDR3 protein is CASSQEAFYGYTF. The CDR3 bases are TGCGCCAGCAGCCAAGAGGCCTTTTACGGCTACACCTTC.

The V and J genes are TRBV29-1 and TRBJ2-3; 7 bases match TRBD1. Germline assignment: CDR1 SQVTM and CDR2 ANQGSEA. The CDR3 has 12 amino acids. The J segment lost 5 bases and the V segment lost 6 bases, leaving 5 bases of the junction unmatched. CDR3 sequence reads: CSVQGGIDTQYF. The DNA for the CDR3 is TGCAGCGTCCAAGGGGGCATAGATACGCAGTATTTT.

The chain has TRBV11-2 and TRBJ1-2, with D hard to call. V was trimmed by 5 bases and J by 4 bases, leaving 8 bases between them. The CDR3 has 12 amino acids. Germline loops: CDR1 SGHAT, CDR2 FQNNGV. In nucleotides, the CDR3 is TGTGCCAGCAGCACTAGTGGCTATGGCTACACCTTC. It translates to CASSTSGYGYTF.

The rearrangement joins TRBV12-3 or TRBV12-4 to TRBJ1-2; TRBD1 agrees at 8 bases. The CDR3 covers 15 residues. The J segment lost 2 bases and the V segment lost 5 bases, leaving 7 bases of the junction unmatched. The CDR3 protein is CASSPRTGPNYGYTF. DNA for the CDR3: TGTGCCAGCAGTCCGAGGACAGGGCCCAACTATGGCTACACCTTC.

A few counts support this clonotype. This rearrangement joins TRBV27 to TRBJ2-7, with a tentative D call TRBD2 (5 bases). The V gene's germline CDR1 is MNHEY and CDR2 SMNVEV (reference sequence). Trimming shortened V by 6 bases and J by 3 bases, and 18 bases separated the two germline ends. The CDR3 covers 15 residues. CDR3 DNA: TGTGCCAGCAGCTTAACTGGGGAGAGCTACTACGAGCAGTACTTC. Translation gives CASSLTGESYYEQYF.

This clonotype was picked up a small number of times. The chain recombines TRBV6-4 with TRBJ1-2; 8 bases are a match to TRBD1. CDR3 length: 15 amino acids. Unmatched junction bases numbered 9, after V lost 2 bases and J lost 7 bases. CDR1 is MRHNA and CDR2 is SNTAGT in the germline V gene. CDR3 region: CASSDTDRGSRGYTF. The DNA for the CDR3 is TGTGCCAGCAGTGACACAGACAGGGGTTCGCGTGGCTACACCTTC.

This clonotype is labeled as medium-sized. The V call is TRBV15, the J call TRBJ1-3; the D is unclear. The CDR3 loop spans 16 amino acids. Trimming removed 0 bases from V and 0 bases from J, with 9 bases in between. The germline V gene encodes CDR1 LNHNV and CDR2 YYDKDF (reference sequence). The CDR3 is CATSRDRVASGNTIYF. The CDR3 bases are TGTGCCACCAGCAGAGATCGGGTAGCCTCTGGAAACACCATATATTTT.

The rearrangement links TRBV6-1 to TRBJ2-5, with D possibly matching TRBD2 (6 bases). V gave up 8 bases and J gave up 5 bases, with 12 bases separating them. This CDR3 has 12 amino acids. From germline, CDR1 is MNHNS and CDR2 SASEGT. The CDR3 reads CASSGDLETQYF. The CDR3 DNA is TGTGCCAGCTCGGGGGATCTGGAGACCCAGTACTTC.

This chain links TRBV20-1 with TRBJ1-1; possibly TRBD1 for D (5 bases). The germline V gene has CDR1 DFQATT and CDR2 SNEGSKA (reference sequence). There are 16 residues in the CDR3. Between the trimmed V and J ends, which lost 6 bases and 0 bases, there was a span of 20 bases. CDR3 loop: CSAQGRGRVMNTEAFF. For the CDR3, the DNA is TGCAGTGCCCAAGGGAGGGGCAGGGTGATGAACACTGAAGCTTTCTTT.

The table lists this clonotype with a few counts. The V call is TRBV6-1, the J call TRBJ1-6; tentative D call: TRBD1 (6 bases). V lost 7 bases to trimming and J lost 6 bases, with 13 bases between them. The CDR3 covers 14 residues. CDR1 is MNHNS, CDR2 SASEGT, per germline. CDR3 loop: CASTGASGNSPLHF. As DNA, the CDR3 is TGTGCCAGCACGGGGGCGTCGGGTAATTCACCCCTCCACTTT.

V gene TRBV6-1 combines with J gene TRBJ2-1; D uncertain. This CDR3 is 14 amino acids long. V was trimmed by 5 bases and J by 4 bases, leaving 12 bases between them. Germline V gene sequence: CDR1 MNHNS, CDR2 SASEGT. The CDR3 DNA follows: TGTGCCAGCAGTCCACTGACGGCTTACAATGAGCAGTTCTTC. Translating gives CASSPLTAYNEQFF.

V and J are TRBV9 and TRBJ2-7, with D perhaps assigned TRBD1 or TRBD2 (5 bases each). V lost 4 bases to trimming and J lost 2 bases, with 13 bases between them. The CDR3 runs 14 residues. Germline V gene data show CDR1 as SGDLS and CDR2 as YYNGEE. The CDR3 region is CASSFRDGAYEQYF. The CDR3, as DNA: TGTGCCAGCAGCTTCCGGGACGGAGCCTACGAGCAGTACTTC.

This clonotype was seen only a few times. The CDR3 DNA follows: TGTGCCAGTACTCGGGACAGGAGCTCATATGGCTACACCTTC. Translating gives CASTRDRSSYGYTF. The chain has TRBV19 and TRBJ1-2, with 8 bases identical to TRBD1. The CDR3 length is 14 residues. Per germline, CDR1 LNHDA and CDR2 SQIVND (reference sequence). Trimming at V came to 7 bases and at J to 5 bases, leaving 9 bases not matched to a gene.

The V call is TRBV5-1, the J call TRBJ1-1; D not certain. The V gene lost 0 bases and the J gene lost 1 base, with 13 bases spanning the gap. Germline-derived CDR1 and CDR2 are SGHRS and YFSETQ. This CDR3 comprises 16 residues. This chain's CDR3 is CASSLGMGLENTEAFF. In DNA form, the CDR3 reads TGCGCCAGCAGCTTGGGGATGGGATTGGAGAACACTGAAGCTTTCTTT. The full variable domain, rest sourced from reference TRBV5-1 and TRBJ1-1, is KAGVTQTPRYLIKTRGQQVTLSCSPISGHRSVSWYQQTPGQGLQFLFEYFSETQRNKGNFPGRFSGRQFSNSRSEMNVSTLELGDSALYLCASSLGMGLENTEAFFGQGTRLTVV.